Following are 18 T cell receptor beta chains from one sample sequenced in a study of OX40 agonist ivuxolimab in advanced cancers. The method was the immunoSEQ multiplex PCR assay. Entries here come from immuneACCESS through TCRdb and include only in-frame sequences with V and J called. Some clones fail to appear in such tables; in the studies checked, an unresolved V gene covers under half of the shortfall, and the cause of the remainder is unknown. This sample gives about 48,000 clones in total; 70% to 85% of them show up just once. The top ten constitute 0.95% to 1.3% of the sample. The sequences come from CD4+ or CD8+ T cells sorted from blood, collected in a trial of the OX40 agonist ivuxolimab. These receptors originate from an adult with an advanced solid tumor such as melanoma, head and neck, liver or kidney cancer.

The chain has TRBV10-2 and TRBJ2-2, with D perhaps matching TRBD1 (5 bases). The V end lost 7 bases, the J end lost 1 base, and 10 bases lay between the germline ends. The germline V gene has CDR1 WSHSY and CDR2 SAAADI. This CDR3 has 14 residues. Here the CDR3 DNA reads TGCGCCAGCAAAAGGCAGGGGAACACCGGGGAGCTGTTTTTT. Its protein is CASKRQGNTGELFF.

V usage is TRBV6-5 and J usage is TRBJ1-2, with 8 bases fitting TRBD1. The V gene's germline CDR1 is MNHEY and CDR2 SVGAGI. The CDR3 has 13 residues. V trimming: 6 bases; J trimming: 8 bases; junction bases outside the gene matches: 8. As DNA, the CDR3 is TGTGCCAGCAGCCCGACAGGGGACCGGGGCTACACCTTC. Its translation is CASSPTGDRGYTF.

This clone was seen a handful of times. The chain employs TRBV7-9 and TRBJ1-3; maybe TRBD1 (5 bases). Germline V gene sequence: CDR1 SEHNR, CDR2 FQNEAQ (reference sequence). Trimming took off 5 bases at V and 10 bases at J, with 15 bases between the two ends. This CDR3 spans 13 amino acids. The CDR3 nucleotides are TGTGCCAGCAGCCCCCTGACAGCGGAGACCATATATTTT. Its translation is CASSPLTAETIYF.

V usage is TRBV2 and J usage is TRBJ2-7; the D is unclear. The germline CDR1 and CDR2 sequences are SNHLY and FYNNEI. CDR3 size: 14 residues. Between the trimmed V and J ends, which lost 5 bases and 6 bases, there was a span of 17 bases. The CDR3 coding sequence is TGTGCCAGCAGTCGAGACGGACCCGTTTCCGAGCAGTACTTC. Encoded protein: CASSRDGPVSEQYF.

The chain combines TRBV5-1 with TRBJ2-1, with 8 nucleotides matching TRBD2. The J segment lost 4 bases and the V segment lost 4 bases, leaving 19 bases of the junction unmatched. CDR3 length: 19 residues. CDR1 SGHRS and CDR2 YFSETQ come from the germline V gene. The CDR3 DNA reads TGCGCCAGCAGCCCCGACCCGGGACTAGTTGGGGCCTTTTACAATGAGCAGTTCTTC. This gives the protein CASSPDPGLVGAFYNEQFF.

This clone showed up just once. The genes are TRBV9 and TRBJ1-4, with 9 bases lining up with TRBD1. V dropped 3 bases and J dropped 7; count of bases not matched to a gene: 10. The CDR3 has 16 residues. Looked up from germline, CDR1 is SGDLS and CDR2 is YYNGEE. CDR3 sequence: CASSDDHWTGAEKLFF. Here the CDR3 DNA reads TGTGCCAGCAGCGACGACCATTGGACAGGGGCTGAAAAACTGTTTTTT.

The DNA of the CDR3 is TGTGCCAGCAGCCCAGGGGGGGCCAGGGAAGACTATGGCTACACCTTC. This sequence encodes CASSPGGAREDYGYTF. The chain is built from TRBV9 and TRBJ1-2, with TRBD1 matching 7 bases. The CDR3 contains 16 residues. Germline trimming cut 4 bases from V and 3 bases from J; bases unmatched to any gene: 12. Germline CDR1 is SGDLS and CDR2 is YYNGEE. The full variable domain, in which reference TRBV9 and TRBJ1-2 provide the parts outside the CDR3, is DSGVTQTPKHLITATGQRVTLRCSPRSGDLSVYWYQQSLDQGLQFLIQYYNGEERAKGNILERFSAQQFPDLHSELNLSSLELGDSALYFCASSPGGAREDYGYTFGSGTRLTVV.

The CDR3 nucleotides read TGCAGCGGGGGGACGGAGACAGATACGCAGTATTTT. It is translated as CSGGTETDTQYF. The chain is built from TRBV29-1 and TRBJ2-3; D tentatively fits TRBD1 or TRBD2 (5 bases each). The germline V gene has CDR1 SQVTM and CDR2 ANQGSEA. CDR3 length: 12 amino acids. V lost 7 bases and J 3 bases, leaving 11 bases between the germline ends.

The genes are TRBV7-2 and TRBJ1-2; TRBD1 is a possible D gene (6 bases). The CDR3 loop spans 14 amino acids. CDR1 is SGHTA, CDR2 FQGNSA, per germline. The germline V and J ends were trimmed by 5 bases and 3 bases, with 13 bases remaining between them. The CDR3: CASSTRQEYYGYTF. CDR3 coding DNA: TGTGCCAGCAGCACCCGACAGGAATACTATGGCTACACCTTC.

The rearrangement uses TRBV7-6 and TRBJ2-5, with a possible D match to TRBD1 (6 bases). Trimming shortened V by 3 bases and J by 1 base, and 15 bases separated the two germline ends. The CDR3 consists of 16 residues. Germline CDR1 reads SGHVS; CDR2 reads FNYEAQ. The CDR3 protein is CASSFMTGTPQETQYF. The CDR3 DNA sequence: TGTGCCAGCAGCTTTATGACAGGAACCCCCCAAGAGACCCAGTACTTC.

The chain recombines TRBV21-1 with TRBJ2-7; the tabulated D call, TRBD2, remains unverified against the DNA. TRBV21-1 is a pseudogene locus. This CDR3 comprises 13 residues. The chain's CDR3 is CANPITGSYEQYF. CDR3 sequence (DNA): TGTGCCAACCCAATCACCGGGAGTTACGAGCAGTACTTC.

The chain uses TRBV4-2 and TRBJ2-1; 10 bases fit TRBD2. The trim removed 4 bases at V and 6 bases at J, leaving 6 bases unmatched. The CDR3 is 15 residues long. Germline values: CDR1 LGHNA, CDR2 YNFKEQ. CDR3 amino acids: CASSPVAGGINEQFF. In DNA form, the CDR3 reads TGTGCCAGCAGCCCAGTAGCGGGGGGAATCAATGAGCAGTTCTTC.

For the CDR3, the DNA is TGTGCCAGCACCGCCGGGACAGGGTATTCACCCCTCCACTTT. It translates to CASTAGTGYSPLHF. The chain couples TRBV6-5 to TRBJ1-6; 9 bases agree with TRBD1. CDR1 MNHEY and CDR2 SVGAGI come from the germline V gene. Trimming at V came to 7 bases and at J to 8 bases, leaving 6 bases not matched to a gene. This CDR3 is 14 amino acids long.

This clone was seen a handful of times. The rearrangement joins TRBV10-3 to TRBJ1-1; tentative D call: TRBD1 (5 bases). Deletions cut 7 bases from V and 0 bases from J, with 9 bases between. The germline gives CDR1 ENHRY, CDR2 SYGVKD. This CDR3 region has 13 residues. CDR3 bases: TGTGCCATCACCCGGGGGGTGAACACTGAAGCTTTCTTT. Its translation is CAITRGVNTEAFF.

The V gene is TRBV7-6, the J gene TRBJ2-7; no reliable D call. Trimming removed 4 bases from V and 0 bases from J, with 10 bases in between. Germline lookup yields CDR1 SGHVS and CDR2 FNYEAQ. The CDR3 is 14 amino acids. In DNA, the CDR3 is TGTGCCAGCAGCTCCTCGTACAGCTCCTACGAGCAGTACTTC. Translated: CASSSSYSSYEQYF.

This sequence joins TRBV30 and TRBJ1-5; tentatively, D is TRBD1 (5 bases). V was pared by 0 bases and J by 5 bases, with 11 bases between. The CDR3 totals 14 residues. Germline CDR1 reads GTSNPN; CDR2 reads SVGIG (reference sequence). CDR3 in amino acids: CAWSVGPYDQPQHF. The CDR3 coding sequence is TGTGCCTGGAGTGTGGGGCCCTACGATCAGCCCCAGCATTTT. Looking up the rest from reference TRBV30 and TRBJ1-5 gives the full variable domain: SQTIHQWPATLVQPVGSPLSLECTVEGTSNPNLYWYRQAAGRGLQLLFYSVGIGQISSEVPQNLSASRPQDRQFILSSKKLLLSDSGFYLCAWSVGPYDQPQHFGDGTRLSIL.

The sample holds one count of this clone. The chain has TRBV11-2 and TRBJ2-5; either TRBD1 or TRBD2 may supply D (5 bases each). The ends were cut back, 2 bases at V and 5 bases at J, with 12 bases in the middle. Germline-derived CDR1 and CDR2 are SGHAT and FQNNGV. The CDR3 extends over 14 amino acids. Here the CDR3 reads CASSLRDPRETQYF. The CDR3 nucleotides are TGTGCCAGCAGCTTAAGGGACCCGAGGGAGACCCAGTACTTC. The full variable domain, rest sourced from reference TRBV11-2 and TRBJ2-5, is EAGVAQSPRYKIIEKRQSVAFWCNPISGHATLYWYQQILGQGPKLLIQFQNNGVVDDSQLPKDRFSAERLKGVDSTLKIQPAKLEDSAVYLCASSLRDPRETQYFGPGTRLLVL.

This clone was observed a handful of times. The CDR3 here is CASAYRTESYGYTF. The CDR3 coding sequence is TGTGCCAGCGCCTACAGGACAGAGTCATATGGCTACACCTTC. The rearrangement uses TRBV7-9 and TRBJ1-2; TRBD1 is a possible D gene (6 bases). V lost 8 bases and J 5 bases, leaving 18 bases between the germline ends. This CDR3 is 14 amino acids long. Germline CDR1 SEHNR, CDR2 FQNEAQ (reference sequence).